The 27 T cell receptor beta chains presented below share a single source sample, sequenced in a study of PD-1 blockade in classical Hodgkin lymphoma. Documented time point: cycle 4 day 1 (C4D1), after 6 weeks of nivolumab. Following autologous stem cell transplantation, relapse occurred in every patient, and exposure to brentuximab vedotin varied. TCRdb's table, derived via immunoSEQ multiplex PCR, lists solely in-frame clones and lacks some. The sample shows tens of thousands of clones, about 92% of them seen only once. This material consisted of peripheral blood mononuclear cells (PBMCs), taken before the fourth cycle of nivolumab. The origin of the receptors is a human donor with classical Hodgkin lymphoma.

The rearrangement uses TRBV7-2 and TRBJ1-1, with unresolved D. V dropped 1 base and J dropped 1 base, with 4 bases sitting between them. The CDR3 covers 13 residues. The germline gives CDR1 SGHTA, CDR2 FQGNSA. CDR3 DNA sequence: TGTGCCAGCAGCTTAGGTCAGAACACTGAAGCTTTCTTT. Protein sequence: CASSLGQNTEAFF.

The V and J genes are TRBV28 and TRBJ2-1, with a possible D match to TRBD1 (6 bases). The V end was cut by 6 bases, the J end by 8 bases, with 17 bases between. The CDR3 runs to 14 residues. Per germline, CDR1 MDHEN and CDR2 SYDVKM. CDR3 DNA sequence: TGTGCCAGCAGCGACAGGTTGGTTGGCGATGAGCAGTTCTTC. It codes for CASSDRLVGDEQFF.

This chain links TRBV5-5 with TRBJ2-7; D may be TRBD1 (6 bases). Germline CDR1 SGHKS, CDR2 YYEKEE (reference sequence). There are 14 residues in the CDR3. The V end was cut by 2 bases, the J end by 2 bases, with 11 bases between. The CDR3 loop reads CASSLQGPPYEQYF. Here the CDR3 DNA reads TGTGCCAGCAGCTTACAGGGCCCCCCCTACGAGCAGTACTTC.

This sequence joins TRBV28 and TRBJ1-2; perhaps TRBD1 as D (5 bases). Per the germline V gene, CDR1 is MDHEN and CDR2 is SYDVKM. The V gene lost 3 bases and the J gene lost 1 base, with 6 bases spanning the gap. The CDR3 is made up of 13 amino acids. In DNA form, the CDR3 reads TGTGCCAGCAGTTTGGGGGGTAACTATGGCTACACCTTC. It specifies CASSLGGNYGYTF.

This clone was picked up a small number of times. This chain connects TRBV6-1 to TRBJ1-2; TRBD1 matches at 7 bases. The junction had 3 bases not matched to a gene; V was cut back by 1 base and J by 4 bases. Germline CDR1 is MNHNS and CDR2 is SASEGT. CDR3 length equals 14 residues. The CDR3 sequence is CASSEESGGYGYTF. As DNA, the CDR3 is TGTGCCAGCAGTGAAGAGTCAGGGGGCTATGGCTACACCTTC.

The rearrangement joins TRBV6-1 to TRBJ2-1; unclear D gene. Trimming shortened V by 6 bases and J by 3 bases, and 15 bases separated the two germline ends. From germline, CDR1 is MNHNS and CDR2 SASEGT. The CDR3 runs to 15 residues. CDR3: CASSAMGIVYNEQFF. The DNA for the CDR3 is TGTGCCAGCAGCGCCATGGGGATTGTCTACAATGAGCAGTTCTTC.

The rearrangement joins TRBV5-1 to TRBJ1-6; 8 nucleotides align to TRBD1. The germline V gene has CDR1 SGHRS and CDR2 YFSETQ. The CDR3 has 15 amino acids. The V and J ends lost 4 bases and 9 bases, in that order; junction bases with no gene match: 9. In DNA, the CDR3 is TGCGCCAGCAGCCCGGGGGACAGGTCCAGTTCACCCCTCCACTTT. Translated, it gives CASSPGDRSSSPLHF.

The chain joins TRBV7-2 to TRBJ1-1; 7 positions agree with TRBD1. V trimming: 4 bases; J trimming: 4 bases; junction bases outside the gene matches: 6. The CDR3 length is 14 residues. Germline V gene lookup returns CDR1 SGHTA and CDR2 FQGNSA. The CDR3 region has the DNA TGTGCCAGCAGCTCGACAGGGTTGGCCACTGAAGCTTTCTTT. As protein: CASSSTGLATEAFF.

The chain is built from TRBV2 and TRBJ1-2; 7 nucleotides match TRBD1. Germline CDR1 reads SNHLY; CDR2 reads FYNNEI. The CDR3 has 14 residues. V gave up 5 bases and J gave up 10 bases; unmatched junction bases: 13. The CDR3 coding sequence is TGTGCCAGCAGTTTCGACAGGGCCCTATGGGACTACACCTTC. Residues: CASSFDRALWDYTF.

The chain joins TRBV21-1 to TRBJ2-5; TRBD2, the table's D call, was not compared with the DNA. TRBV21-1 is classified as a pseudogene. CDR3 length equals 15 residues. The CDR3 here is CASSNRGTNQETQYF. The DNA for the CDR3 is TGTGCCAGCAGCAACCGAGGTACCAACCAAGAGACCCAGTACTTC.

CDR3 region: CASSTTGDEKLFF. DNA of the CDR3: TGTGCCAGCAGCACGACAGGCGATGAAAAACTGTTTTTT. The V gene is TRBV5-8, the J gene TRBJ1-4; tentatively, D is TRBD1 (6 bases). The CDR3 runs 13 residues. From germline, CDR1 is SGHTS and CDR2 YDEGEE. V lost 4 bases to trimming and J lost 6 bases, with 10 bases between them.

The chain links TRBV5-8 to TRBJ2-1, with D perhaps assigned TRBD1 or TRBD2 (6 bases each). The length of the CDR3 is 15 residues. The germline V gene encodes CDR1 SGHTS and CDR2 YDEGEE. The V end lost 1 base, the J end lost 2 bases, and 10 bases lay between the germline ends. The CDR3 is CASSLRGQPYNEQFF. The CDR3 coding sequence is TGTGCCAGCAGCTTGCGGGGGCAGCCCTACAATGAGCAGTTCTTC.

The chain couples TRBV4-1 to TRBJ2-2; D uncertain. V dropped 1 base and J dropped 1 base, with 4 bases sitting between them. Per the germline V gene, CDR1 is MGHRA and CDR2 is YSYEKL. This CDR3 contains 14 residues. Here the CDR3 DNA reads TGCGCCAGCAGCCAAGTGGAGAACACCGGGGAGCTGTTTTTT. It is translated as CASSQVENTGELFF.

The rearrangement uses TRBV7-2 and TRBJ1-5; no clear D. The CDR3 extends over 13 amino acids. The V gene lost 3 bases and the J gene lost 0 bases, with 3 bases spanning the gap. Looked up from germline, CDR1 is SGHTA and CDR2 is FQGNSA. The CDR3 DNA sequence: TGTGCCAGCAGCTTCGGTAGCAATCAGCCCCAGCATTTT. This encodes CASSFGSNQPQHF.

This chain connects TRBV28 to TRBJ1-2; the match to TRBD1 covers 8 bases. V was pared by 2 bases and J by 8 bases, with 13 bases of the junction left unmatched. The CDR3 length is 16 residues. The germline gives CDR1 MDHEN, CDR2 SYDVKM. The CDR3 sequence: CASSLHPVQGAEGYTF. The CDR3, as DNA: TGTGCCAGCAGTTTACACCCGGTTCAGGGGGCGGAAGGCTACACCTTC.

V and J are TRBV4-2 and TRBJ2-3, with 8 bases that match TRBD2. CDR3 size: 16 residues. Germline V CDR1 and CDR2: LGHNA, YNFKEQ. The V segment lost 5 bases and the J segment 4 bases; nucleotides outside the gene matches: 11. The CDR3 loop is CASSASGTSVSDTQYF. CDR3 sequence (DNA): TGTGCCAGCAGCGCCTCCGGGACTAGTGTATCAGATACGCAGTATTTT.

This clone was detected a few times. The chain has TRBV7-6 and TRBJ2-3, with 8 positions matching TRBD2. Losses at the gene ends were 4 bases for V and 2 bases for J; bases not matched to a gene: 5. This CDR3 spans 15 amino acids. From germline, CDR1 is SGHVS and CDR2 FNYEAQ. CDR3 nucleotide sequence: TGTGCCAGCAGCTCACCGGGACTAGACACAGATACGCAGTATTTT. It yields the protein CASSSPGLDTDTQYF.

The V call is TRBV27, the J call TRBJ2-1, with 9 bases that match TRBD2. Unmatched junction bases numbered 5, after V lost 6 bases and J lost 2 bases. The CDR3 runs 15 residues. Germline CDR1 MNHEY, CDR2 SMNVEV (reference sequence). CDR3 amino acids: CASRFGLAPYNEQFF. DNA of the CDR3: TGTGCCAGCAGATTCGGACTAGCGCCCTACAATGAGCAGTTCTTC.

V usage is TRBV4-1 and J usage is TRBJ2-7, with D possibly TRBD2 on 5 matching bases. The CDR3 length is 15 residues. Germline values: CDR1 MGHRA, CDR2 YSYEKL. V was clipped by 1 base and J by 0 bases, with 10 bases between them. This chain's CDR3 is CASSQVQRSSYEQYF. CDR3 bases: TGCGCCAGCAGCCAAGTACAGCGGAGCTCCTACGAGCAGTACTTC.

V usage is TRBV29-1 and J usage is TRBJ2-5; 9 bases map to TRBD1. J gave up 2 bases and V 6 bases, and 22 bases lay outside the gene matches. Germline loops: CDR1 SQVTM, CDR2 ANQGSEA. The CDR3 is made up of 19 amino acids. CDR3 sequence reads: CSVRWGTGLGGMGQETQYF. The CDR3 DNA follows: TGCAGCGTCCGCTGGGGGACAGGGCTTGGTGGCATGGGACAAGAGACCCAGTACTTC.

The chain links TRBV19 to TRBJ2-1, with D tentatively TRBD1 (6 bases). Per the germline V gene, CDR1 is LNHDA and CDR2 is SQIVND (reference sequence). The CDR3 contains 14 residues. V dropped 6 bases and J dropped 0 bases, with 9 bases sitting between them. CDR3 in DNA: TGTGCCAGTAGGGGGGCCAACTCCTACAATGAGCAGTTCTTC. Its translation: CASRGANSYNEQFF.

This chain joins TRBV5-6 and TRBJ2-5; D may be TRBD1 (6 bases). The better agreement between TRBJ2-7 and the DNA end casts doubt on the J call. The V gene's germline CDR1 is SGHDT and CDR2 YYEEEE. The CDR3 consists of 14 residues. CDR3 amino acids: CASSLWQGPYEQYF. The CDR3 coding sequence is TGTGCCAGCAGCTTGTGGCAGGGGCCGTACGAGCAGTACTTC.

The chain couples TRBV6-1 to TRBJ1-5, with D possibly TRBD1 on 5 matching bases. The CDR3 has 15 amino acids. The V end was cut by 6 bases, the J end by 5 bases, with 17 bases between. Germline V gene lookup returns CDR1 MNHNS and CDR2 SASEGT. The CDR3 bases are TGTGCCAGCAGGGAACTCGGGACGGGTGATCAGCCCCAGCATTTT. Amino acid sequence: CASRELGTGDQPQHF.

This CDR3 is CASSIAGINTEAFF. The CDR3 bases are TGTGCCAGCAGTATAGCAGGGATCAACACTGAAGCTTTCTTT. This chain connects TRBV27 to TRBJ1-1, with D tentatively TRBD1 (5 bases). CDR3 length: 14 amino acids. CDR1 MNHEY and CDR2 SMNVEV come from the germline V gene (reference sequence). Trimming took off 5 bases at V and 2 bases at J, with 12 bases between the two ends.

This clone was counted a single time. The chain combines TRBV27 with TRBJ1-2; tentative D call: TRBD1 (5 bases). The length of the CDR3 is 16 residues. Trimming stripped 0 bases from V and 1 base from J, with 12 bases between. Germline CDR1 MNHEY, CDR2 SMNVEV (reference sequence). CDR3 nucleotide sequence: TGTGCCAGCAGTTTATCGACGGGACCTTTTAACTATGGCTACACCTTC. It is translated as CASSLSTGPFNYGYTF.

This clone has a single count. The rearrangement uses TRBV6-1 and TRBJ2-7, with D possibly being TRBD1 (5 bases). Germline CDR1 reads MNHNS; CDR2 reads SASEGT. The CDR3 is 22 residues long. The V end was cut by 2 bases, the J end by 4 bases, with 36 bases between. The CDR3 spells CASSEFKGKTSIGQISKYEQYF. Here the CDR3 DNA reads TGTGCCAGCAGTGAATTTAAGGGGAAAACCTCAATAGGGCAAATAAGTAAATACGAGCAGTACTTC.

The rearrangement joins TRBV27 to TRBJ1-6; a weak D match, TRBD1 (5 bases). V dropped 2 bases and J dropped 7 bases, with 9 bases sitting between them. The CDR3 has 14 residues. The germline V gene encodes CDR1 MNHEY and CDR2 SMNVEV (reference sequence). CDR3 sequence (DNA): TGTGCCAGCAGTTTAGGGACGGGGAATTCACCCCTCCACTTT. Residues: CASSLGTGNSPLHF.